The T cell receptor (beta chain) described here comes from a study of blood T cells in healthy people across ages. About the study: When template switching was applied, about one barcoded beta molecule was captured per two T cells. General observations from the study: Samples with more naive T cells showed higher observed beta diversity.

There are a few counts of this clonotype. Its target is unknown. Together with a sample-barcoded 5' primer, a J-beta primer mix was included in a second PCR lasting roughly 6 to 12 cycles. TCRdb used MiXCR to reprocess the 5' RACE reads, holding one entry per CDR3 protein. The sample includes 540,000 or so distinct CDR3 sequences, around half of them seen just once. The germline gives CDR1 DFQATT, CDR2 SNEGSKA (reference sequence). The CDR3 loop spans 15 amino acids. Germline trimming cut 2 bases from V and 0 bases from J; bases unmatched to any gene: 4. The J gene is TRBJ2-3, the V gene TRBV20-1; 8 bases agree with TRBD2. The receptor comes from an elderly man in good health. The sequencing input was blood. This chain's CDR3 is CSARSLAGSTDTQYF. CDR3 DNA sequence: TGCAGTGCTAGAAGTCTAGCGGGCAGCACAGATACGCAGTATTTT.